This T cell receptor beta chain came from a study of beta chain features in type 1 diabetes. All of the isolated RNA was reverse transcribed, so expressed TCRB transcripts were sequenced. Method: immunoSEQ multiplex PCR; TCRdb's copy keeps in-frame clones and lacks some. The profile covers 250,000 to 300,000 clones, with 13% to 15% appearing a single time and around 0.016% taken by the ten largest. The study, taken as a whole, reports: Type 1 diabetes patients had moderately but significantly shorter TCRB CDR3s in all four CD4+ subsets.

This clone was counted between two and nine times. What it recognizes is unknown. The CDR3 runs to 16 residues. Trimming removed 3 bases at V and 5 bases at J, with 19 bases between. Germline-derived CDR1 and CDR2 are LGHNA and YNFKEQ. The V and J genes are TRBV4-2 and TRBJ1-2; a possible D gene is TRBD1 (6 bases). The clonotype was recovered from a young man with type 1 diabetes. Sequenced input: naive CD4+ T cells from blood. The CDR3 DNA reads TGTGCCAGCAGCCAGGCAGGGGTCCCCCTTATTTATGGCTACACCTTC. Its protein product is CASSQAGVPLIYGYTF.